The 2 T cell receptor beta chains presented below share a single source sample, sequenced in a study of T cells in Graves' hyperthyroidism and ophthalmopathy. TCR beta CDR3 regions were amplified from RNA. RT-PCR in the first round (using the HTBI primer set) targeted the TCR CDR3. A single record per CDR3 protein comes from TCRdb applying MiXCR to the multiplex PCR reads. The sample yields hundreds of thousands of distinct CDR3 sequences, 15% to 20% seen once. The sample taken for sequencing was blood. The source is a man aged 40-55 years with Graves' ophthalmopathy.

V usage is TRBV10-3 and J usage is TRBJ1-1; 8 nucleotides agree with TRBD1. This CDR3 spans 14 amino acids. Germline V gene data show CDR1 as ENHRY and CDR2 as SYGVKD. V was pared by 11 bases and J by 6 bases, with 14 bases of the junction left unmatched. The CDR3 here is CAAEPGGSGPEAFF. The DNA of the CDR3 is TGTGCCGCAGAACCAGGGGGCTCCGGTCCTGAAGCTTTCTTT.

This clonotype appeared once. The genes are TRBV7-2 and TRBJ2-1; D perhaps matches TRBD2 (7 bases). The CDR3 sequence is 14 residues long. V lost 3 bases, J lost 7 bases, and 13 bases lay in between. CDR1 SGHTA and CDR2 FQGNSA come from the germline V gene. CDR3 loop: CASSFQGGGNEQFF. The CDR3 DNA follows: TGTGCCAGCAGCTTCCAAGGGGGAGGGAATGAGCAGTTCTTC.